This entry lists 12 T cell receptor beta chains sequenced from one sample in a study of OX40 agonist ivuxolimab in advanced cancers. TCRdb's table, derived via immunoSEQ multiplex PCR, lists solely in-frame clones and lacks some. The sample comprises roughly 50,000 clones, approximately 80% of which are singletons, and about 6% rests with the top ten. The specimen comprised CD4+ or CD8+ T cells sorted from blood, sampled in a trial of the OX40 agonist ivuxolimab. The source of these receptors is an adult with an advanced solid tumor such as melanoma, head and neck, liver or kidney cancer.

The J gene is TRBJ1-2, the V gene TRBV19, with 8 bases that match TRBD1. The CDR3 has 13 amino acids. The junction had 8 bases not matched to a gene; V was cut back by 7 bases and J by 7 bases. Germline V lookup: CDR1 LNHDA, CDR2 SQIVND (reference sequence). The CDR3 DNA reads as TGTGCCAGTACCTTCGACAGGGGTGGTGGCTACACCTTC. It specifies CASTFDRGGGYTF.

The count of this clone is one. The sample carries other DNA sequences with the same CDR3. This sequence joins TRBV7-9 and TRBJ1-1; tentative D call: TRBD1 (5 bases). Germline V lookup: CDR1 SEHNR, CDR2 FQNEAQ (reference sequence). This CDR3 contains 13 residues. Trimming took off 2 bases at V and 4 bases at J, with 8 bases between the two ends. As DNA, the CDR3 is TGTGCCAGCAGCTTACAGGGTGGCACTGAAGCTTTCTTT. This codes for CASSLQGGTEAFF.

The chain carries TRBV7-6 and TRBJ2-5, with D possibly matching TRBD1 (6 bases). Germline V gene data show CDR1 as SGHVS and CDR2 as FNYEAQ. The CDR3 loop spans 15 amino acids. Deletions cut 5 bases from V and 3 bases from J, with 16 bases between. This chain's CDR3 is CASSIDRLPKETQYF. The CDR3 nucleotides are TGTGCCAGCAGCATCGACAGGTTACCCAAAGAGACCCAGTACTTC.

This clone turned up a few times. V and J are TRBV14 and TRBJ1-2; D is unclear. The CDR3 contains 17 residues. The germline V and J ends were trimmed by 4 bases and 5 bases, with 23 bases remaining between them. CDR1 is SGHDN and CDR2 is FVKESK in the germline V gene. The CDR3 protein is CASSPTRGPASGYGYTF. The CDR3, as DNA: TGTGCCAGCAGCCCCACTCGAGGGCCGGCGTCGGGATATGGCTACACCTTC.

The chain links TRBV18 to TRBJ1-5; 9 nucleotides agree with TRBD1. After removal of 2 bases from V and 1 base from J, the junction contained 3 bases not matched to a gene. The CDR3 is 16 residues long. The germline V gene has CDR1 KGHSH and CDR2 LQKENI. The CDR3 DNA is TGTGCCAGCTCACCAACCGGGACAGGGAGCAATCAGCCCCAGCATTTT. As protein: CASSPTGTGSNQPQHF. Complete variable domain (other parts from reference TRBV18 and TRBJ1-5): NAGVMQNPRHLVRRRGQEARLRCSPMKGHSHVYWYRQLPEEGLKFMVYLQKENIIDESGMPKERFSAEFPKEGPSILRIQQVVRGDSAAYFCASSPTGTGSNQPQHFGDGTRLSIL.

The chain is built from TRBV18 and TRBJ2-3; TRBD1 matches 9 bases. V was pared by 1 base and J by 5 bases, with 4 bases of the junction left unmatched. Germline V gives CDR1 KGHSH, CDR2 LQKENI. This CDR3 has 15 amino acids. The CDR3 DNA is TGTGCCAGCTCACCACGGACAGGGGTTGGAGATACGCAGTATTTT. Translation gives CASSPRTGVGDTQYF.

CDR3 sequence reads: CASSSVPSTDTQYF. DNA for the CDR3: TGTGCCAGCAGCTCCGTCCCTAGCACAGATACGCAGTATTTT. The V and J genes are TRBV7-3 and TRBJ2-3; D is ambiguous. V lost 4 bases and J lost 0, with 8 bases in between. CDR3 size: 14 residues. Germline V gives CDR1 SGHTA, CDR2 FQGTGA.

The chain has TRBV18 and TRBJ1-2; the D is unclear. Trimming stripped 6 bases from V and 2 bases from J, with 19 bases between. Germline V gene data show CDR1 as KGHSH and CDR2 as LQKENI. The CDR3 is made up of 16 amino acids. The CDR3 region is CASSPALEQVNYGYTF. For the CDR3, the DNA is TGTGCCAGCTCCCCTGCCCTCGAACAAGTAAACTATGGCTACACCTTC. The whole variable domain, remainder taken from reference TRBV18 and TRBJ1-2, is NAGVMQNPRHLVRRRGQEARLRCSPMKGHSHVYWYRQLPEEGLKFMVYLQKENIIDESGMPKERFSAEFPKEGPSILRIQQVVRGDSAAYFCASSPALEQVNYGYTFGSGTRLTVV.

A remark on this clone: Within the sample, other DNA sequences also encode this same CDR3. The CDR3 is CASSLSTYEQYF. The CDR3 region has the DNA TGTGCCAGCAGCTTGTCTACCTACGAGCAGTACTTC. This sequence joins TRBV7-2 and TRBJ2-7; no clear D. The germline gives CDR1 SGHTA, CDR2 FQGNSA. The CDR3 consists of 12 residues. Trimming cost V 3 bases and J 2 bases, with 5 bases left between them.

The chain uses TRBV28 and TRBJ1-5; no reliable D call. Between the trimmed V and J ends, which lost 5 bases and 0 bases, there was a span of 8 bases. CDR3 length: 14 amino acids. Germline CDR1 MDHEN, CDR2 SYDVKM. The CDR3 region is CASSGPHSNQPQHF. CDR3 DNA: TGTGCCAGCAGTGGCCCGCATAGCAATCAGCCCCAGCATTTT.

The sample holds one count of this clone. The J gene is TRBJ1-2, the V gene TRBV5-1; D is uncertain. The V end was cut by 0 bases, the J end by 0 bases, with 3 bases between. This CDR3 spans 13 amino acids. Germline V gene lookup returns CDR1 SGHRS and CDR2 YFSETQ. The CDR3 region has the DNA TGCGCCAGCAGCTTGGGACCTAACTATGGCTACACCTTC. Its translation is CASSLGPNYGYTF.

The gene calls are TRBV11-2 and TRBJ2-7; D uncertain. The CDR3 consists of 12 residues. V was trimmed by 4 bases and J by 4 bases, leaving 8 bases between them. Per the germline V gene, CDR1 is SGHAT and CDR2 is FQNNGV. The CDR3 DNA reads TGTGCCAGCAGCTCTGGCAGGTACGAGCAGTACTTC. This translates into CASSSGRYEQYF.